A selection of T cell receptor beta chains follows, all from one sample in a study of cytomegalovirus exposure and HLA in healthy donors. Sequencing was performed with immunoSEQ multiplex PCR; in TCRdb, only in-frame clones are kept and a portion is missing. Of 65,000 or so clones in the sample, 92% were seen once. Sequenced material: PBMCs. The receptors shown here come from a woman under 30 in good health and CMV-seronegative. Both conserved end residues are part of each CDR3. The D gene is left open where the match is weak. A row's size may be missing; if present it is once, few, many or a size class.

v_call: TRBV6-6; clone_size: .; j_call: TRBJ1-2; d_call: TRBD1; cdr3_aa: CASSYSSSTGAGGYTF; cdr3_nt: TGTGCCAGCAGTTACTCGTCGTCGACAGGGGCCGGTGGCTACACCTTC
v_call: TRBV7-9; clone_size: .; j_call: TRBJ2-5; d_call: .; cdr3_aa: CASMAGAGETQYF; cdr3_nt: TGTGCCAGTATGGCAGGGGCAGGGGAGACCCAGTACTTC
v_call: TRBV9; clone_size: .; j_call: TRBJ2-6; d_call: TRBD1; cdr3_aa: CASSENRQGVPSGANVLTF; cdr3_nt: TGTGCCAGCAGCGAAAACCGACAGGGCGTCCCCTCTGGGGCCAACGTCCTGACTTTC
v_call: TRBV6-1; clone_size: once; j_call: TRBJ1-3; d_call: .; cdr3_aa: CASSERSSGNTIYF; cdr3_nt: TGTGCCAGCAGTGAACGGAGTTCTGGAAACACCATATATTTT
v_call: TRBV10-3; clone_size: once; j_call: TRBJ1-1; d_call: .; cdr3_aa: CAISDPRGRTEAFF; cdr3_nt: TGTGCCATCAGTGACCCCCGGGGGAGAACTGAAGCTTTCTTT
v_call: TRBV7-9; clone_size: .; j_call: TRBJ2-2; d_call: TRBD1; cdr3_aa: CASSLDAGGTGELFF; cdr3_nt: TGTGCCAGCAGCTTAGACGCAGGGGGAACCGGGGAGCTGTTTTTT
v_call: TRBV30; clone_size: .; j_call: TRBJ2-1; d_call: TRBD1; cdr3_aa: CAWSTDRGYNEQFF; cdr3_nt: TGTGCCTGGAGTACGGACAGGGGTTACAATGAGCAGTTCTTC
v_call: TRBV5-1; clone_size: .; j_call: TRBJ2-7; d_call: .; cdr3_aa: CASSIQGTNEQYF; cdr3_nt: TGCGCCAGCAGCATACAGGGCACCAACGAGCAGTACTTC
v_call: TRBV7-9; clone_size: .; j_call: TRBJ1-1; d_call: .; cdr3_aa: CASSSIWGADTEAFF; cdr3_nt: TGTGCCAGCAGCTCGATCTGGGGCGCCGACACTGAAGCTTTCTTT
v_call: TRBV5-6; clone_size: .; j_call: TRBJ1-1; d_call: .; cdr3_aa: CASSRGNPVMNTEAFF; cdr3_nt: TGTGCCAGCAGCAGGGGAAATCCCGTAATGAACACTGAAGCTTTCTTT
v_call: TRBV5-1; clone_size: once; j_call: TRBJ1-4; d_call: TRBD1; cdr3_aa: CASPTGANEKLFF; cdr3_nt: TGCGCCAGTCCGACAGGGGCTAATGAAAAACTGTTTTTT
v_call: TRBV5-1; clone_size: .; j_call: TRBJ2-7; d_call: .; cdr3_aa: CASSFGGSYEQYF; cdr3_nt: TGCGCCAGCAGCTTTGGCGGAAGCTACGAGCAGTACTTC
v_call: TRBV5-6; clone_size: .; j_call: TRBJ2-5; d_call: .; cdr3_aa: CASSLGGQETQYF; cdr3_nt: TGTGCCAGCAGCTTGGGGGGGCAGGAGACCCAGTACTTC
v_call: TRBV6-5; clone_size: .; j_call: TRBJ2-7; d_call: .; cdr3_aa: CASSYIGFYEQYF; cdr3_nt: TGTGCCAGCAGTTACATCGGGTTCTACGAGCAGTACTTC
v_call: TRBV28; clone_size: .; j_call: TRBJ2-5; d_call: .; cdr3_aa: CASSPQGGAKETQYF; cdr3_nt: TGTGCCAGCAGTCCCCAGGGCGGGGCAAAAGAGACCCAGTACTTC
v_call: TRBV10-3; clone_size: .; j_call: TRBJ2-7; d_call: TRBD2; cdr3_aa: CAIRGTSGSSYEQYF; cdr3_nt: TGTGCCATCAGAGGAACTAGCGGGAGCTCCTACGAGCAGTACTTC
v_call: TRBV6-5; clone_size: .; j_call: TRBJ1-4; d_call: .; cdr3_aa: CASSYPGAQLFF; cdr3_nt: TGTGCCAGCAGTTACCCTGGGGCACAACTGTTTTTT
v_call: TRBV7-2; clone_size: .; j_call: TRBJ1-2; d_call: .; cdr3_aa: CASRVAGGPFDTF; cdr3_nt: TGTGCCAGCAGGGTCGCGGGGGGCCCCTTCGATACCTTC
v_call: TRBV11-2; clone_size: .; j_call: TRBJ2-7; d_call: .; cdr3_aa: CASSSYSYEQYF; cdr3_nt: TGTGCCAGCAGCTCGTACTCCTACGAGCAGTACTTC
v_call: TRBV7-9; clone_size: .; j_call: TRBJ2-1; d_call: TRBD2; cdr3_aa: CASSLGFSGGGLYNEQFF; cdr3_nt: TGTGCCAGCAGCTTAGGTTTTTCGGGCGGGGGACTCTACAATGAGCAGTTCTTC
v_call: TRBV4-2; clone_size: .; j_call: TRBJ2-3; d_call: TRBD2; cdr3_aa: CASSQELQRGVDTQYF; cdr3_nt: TGTGCCAGCAGCCAAGAGCTCCAGCGGGGGGTTGATACGCAGTATTTT
v_call: TRBV5-1; clone_size: .; j_call: TRBJ2-2; d_call: TRBD1; cdr3_aa: CASSLGQGAPGELFF; cdr3_nt: TGCGCCAGCAGCTTGGGGCAGGGGGCGCCCGGGGAGCTGTTTTTT
v_call: TRBV4-1; clone_size: few; j_call: TRBJ2-5; d_call: .; cdr3_aa: CASSRTVGETQYF; cdr3_nt: TGCGCCAGCAGCCGGACAGTCGGGGAGACCCAGTACTTC
v_call: TRBV28; clone_size: .; j_call: TRBJ2-7; d_call: TRBD1; cdr3_aa: CASSVRGLPYEQYF; cdr3_nt: TGTGCCAGCAGTGTCAGGGGGCTTCCCTACGAGCAGTACTTC
v_call: TRBV28; clone_size: .; j_call: TRBJ1-2; d_call: .; cdr3_aa: CASSMENPNYGYTF; cdr3_nt: TGTGCCAGCAGCATGGAGAATCCTAACTATGGCTACACCTTC
v_call: TRBV6-5; clone_size: .; j_call: TRBJ2-1; d_call: TRBD2; cdr3_aa: CASSYVSGAYYNEQFF; cdr3_nt: TGTGCCAGCAGTTACGTTAGCGGGGCTTACTACAATGAGCAGTTCTTC
v_call: TRBV6-1; clone_size: .; j_call: TRBJ1-2; d_call: .; cdr3_aa: CASSGEDRTSGYTF; cdr3_nt: TGTGCCAGCAGTGGAGAGGACAGAACAAGTGGCTACACCTTC
v_call: TRBV28; clone_size: .; j_call: TRBJ2-7; d_call: TRBD1; cdr3_aa: CASSPTGTYEQYF; cdr3_nt: TGTGCCAGCAGCCCGACAGGGACCTACGAGCAGTACTTC
v_call: TRBV27; clone_size: .; j_call: TRBJ2-1; d_call: .; cdr3_aa: CASSLAGYSYNEQFF; cdr3_nt: TGTGCCAGCAGTTTAGCGGGGTACTCCTACAATGAGCAGTTCTTC
v_call: TRBV29-1; clone_size: .; j_call: TRBJ2-3; d_call: TRBD2; cdr3_aa: CSVEGGATGTRADTQYF; cdr3_nt: TGCAGCGTTGAAGGGGGTGCGACCGGGACTAGGGCAGATACGCAGTATTTT
v_call: TRBV29-1; clone_size: .; j_call: TRBJ1-4; d_call: .; cdr3_aa: CSVGEGPGEKLFF; cdr3_nt: TGCAGCGTTGGGGAGGGGCCCGGTGAAAAACTGTTTTTT
v_call: TRBV30; clone_size: .; j_call: TRBJ2-2; d_call: .; cdr3_aa: CAWRTEPFGGELFF; cdr3_nt: TGTGCCTGGAGGACAGAGCCCTTTGGCGGGGAGCTGTTTTTT
v_call: TRBV27; clone_size: .; j_call: TRBJ1-1; d_call: .; cdr3_aa: CASSSYRQHFEAFF; cdr3_nt: TGTGCCAGCAGTTCTTACAGACAGCACTTCGAAGCTTTCTTT
v_call: TRBV29-1; clone_size: once; j_call: TRBJ2-7; d_call: TRBD2; cdr3_aa: CSARGLADYEQYF; cdr3_nt: TGCAGCGCCCGAGGACTAGCGGACTACGAGCAGTACTTC
v_call: TRBV5-4; clone_size: few; j_call: TRBJ2-5; d_call: .; cdr3_aa: CASSSSSGGAYQETQYF; cdr3_nt: TGTGCCAGCAGCTCATCCTCGGGCGGGGCGTACCAAGAGACCCAGTACTTC
v_call: TRBV4-1; clone_size: .; j_call: TRBJ2-2; d_call: .; cdr3_aa: CASSQVGVVGELFF; cdr3_nt: TGCGCCAGCAGCCAAGTAGGGGTGGTCGGGGAGCTGTTTTTT
v_call: TRBV7-3; clone_size: .; j_call: TRBJ2-7; d_call: TRBD1; cdr3_aa: CASSSLTGPTPNEQYF; cdr3_nt: TGTGCCAGCAGCTCTCTGACAGGGCCCACCCCCAACGAGCAGTACTTC
v_call: TRBV5-4; clone_size: .; j_call: TRBJ2-1; d_call: .; cdr3_aa: CASSLTGKVGFF; cdr3_nt: TGTGCCAGCAGCTTGACAGGCAAAGTCGGGTTCTTC
v_call: TRBV5-3; clone_size: .; j_call: TRBJ1-2; d_call: TRBD1; cdr3_aa: CARPPRTGYLDGYTF; cdr3_nt: TGTGCCAGACCCCCCCGGACAGGATACCTCGATGGCTACACCTTC
v_call: TRBV29-1; clone_size: .; j_call: TRBJ1-2; d_call: .; cdr3_aa: CSAGGPLSGYTF; cdr3_nt: TGCAGCGCCGGGGGTCCCTTAAGTGGCTACACCTTC
v_call: TRBV11-1; clone_size: few; j_call: TRBJ2-1; d_call: .; cdr3_aa: CASSLAGGRYNEQFF; cdr3_nt: TGTGCCAGCAGCTTAGCAGGGGGTCGGTACAATGAGCAGTTCTTC
v_call: TRBV4-1; clone_size: .; j_call: TRBJ2-5; d_call: .; cdr3_aa: CASSQDYRGLLTQYF; cdr3_nt: TGCGCCAGCAGCCAAGATTATCGGGGATTGCTGACCCAGTACTTC
v_call: TRBV15; clone_size: .; j_call: TRBJ1-4; d_call: .; cdr3_aa: CATSRVRDEKLFF; cdr3_nt: TGTGCCACCAGCAGAGTCAGGGATGAAAAACTGTTTTTT
v_call: TRBV28; clone_size: .; j_call: TRBJ1-2; d_call: .; cdr3_aa: CASSPDTANYGYTF; cdr3_nt: TGTGCCAGCAGTCCTGACACAGCTAACTATGGCTACACCTTC
v_call: TRBV11-3; clone_size: .; j_call: TRBJ2-5; d_call: .; cdr3_aa: CASSFSTQVLQETQYF; cdr3_nt: TGTGCCAGCAGCTTTTCCACACAGGTACTCCAAGAGACCCAGTACTTC
v_call: TRBV29-1; clone_size: .; j_call: TRBJ1-2; d_call: TRBD1; cdr3_aa: CSAERTGGYGYTF; cdr3_nt: TGCAGCGCCGAGAGGACAGGGGGCTATGGCTACACCTTC
v_call: TRBV2; clone_size: few; j_call: TRBJ2-1; d_call: .; cdr3_aa: CASGEGGGWSSYNEQFF; cdr3_nt: TGTGCCAGCGGCGAAGGGGGGGGTTGGAGCTCCTACAATGAGCAGTTCTTC
v_call: TRBV2; clone_size: .; j_call: TRBJ2-1; d_call: .; cdr3_aa: CASTRELHNEQFF; cdr3_nt: TGTGCCAGCACCCGGGAACTGCACAATGAGCAGTTCTTC
v_call: TRBV6-5; clone_size: .; j_call: TRBJ1-2; d_call: .; cdr3_aa: CASSFSGVGGNYGYTF; cdr3_nt: TGTGCCAGCAGTTTCTCCGGGGTAGGGGGAAACTATGGCTACACCTTC
v_call: TRBV25-1; clone_size: .; j_call: TRBJ2-1; d_call: .; cdr3_aa: CATLSGGGKNEQFF; cdr3_nt: TGTGCCACCCTGAGTGGAGGGGGCAAGAATGAGCAGTTCTTC
v_call: TRBV23-1; clone_size: .; j_call: TRBJ1-2; d_call: TRBD1; cdr3_aa: CASSQSGTGGNYGYTF; cdr3_nt: TGCGCCAGCAGTCAATCCGGGACAGGGGGTAACTATGGCTACACCTTC
v_call: TRBV18; clone_size: .; j_call: TRBJ1-1; d_call: TRBD1; cdr3_aa: CASSTTQGANLEAFF; cdr3_nt: TGTGCCAGCTCAACAACACAGGGGGCGAACCTTGAAGCTTTCTTT
v_call: TRBV28; clone_size: .; j_call: TRBJ1-2; d_call: TRBD1; cdr3_aa: CASSLPGGWGGYTF; cdr3_nt: TGTGCCAGCAGTCTCCCAGGGGGGTGGGGCGGCTACACCTTC
v_call: TRBV29-1; clone_size: .; j_call: TRBJ1-1; d_call: .; cdr3_aa: CSVVLWEGTEAFF; cdr3_nt: TGCAGCGTTGTGTTGTGGGAGGGTACTGAAGCTTTCTTT